The clone carrying this TCR beta chain is a singleton in its sample. Its antigen is not identified. Germline V gene data show CDR1 as SGHVS and CDR2 as FQNEAQ. The CDR3 sequence is 12 residues long. Trimming left V 4 bases short and J 2 bases short, with 6 bases between. The data were produced by immunoSEQ multiplex PCR, yet TCRdb's version contains in-frame clones alone and is incomplete. The sample contains 330,000 or so clones, 85% to 90% of which appear only once. The entry originates in a study of Ad26.COV2.S vaccination and SARS-CoV-2 variants. Overall study context: Donor was one of the participants in the Ad26.COV2.S arm of the COV1001 trial. Notes on the study in general: It was found that vaccine and placebo recipients had similar non-spike TCR breadth.

Treatment described: 15 to 20 received Ad26.COV2.S at low or high dose, single or two shots; several received placebo; per-sample allocation not given. Sampling happened 63 days after the first vaccine or placebo injection. The chain recombines TRBV7-8 with TRBJ2-7; D gene uncertain. This TCR was sampled from a person between 18 and 65 years old who received the Ad26.COV2.S COVID-19 vaccine or a placebo. The starting material was peripheral blood, obtained in a trial of Ad26.COV2.S vaccine versus placebo. The CDR3 is CASSSNTYEQYF. The CDR3 coding sequence is TGTGCCAGCAGCTCCAACACCTACGAGCAGTACTTC.